This record looks at one T cell receptor beta chain sequence and its context. Its antigen is still unknown. These data originate in a study of post-analysis software for immune sequencing data. Whole-study context: The disease courses covered relapsing-remitting, secondary progressive and progressive-relapsing multiple sclerosis. Regarding the study as a whole: Pronounced co-clustering by F measure was evident among identically batched samples. In patients, four to six TRBV segments were more frequent than in controls, with TRBV5-6, TRBV5-1 and TRBV20-1 among them.

With 3 bases removed from V and 1 base from J, the gap between germline ends came to 9 bases. The CDR3 has 14 residues. Unique molecular identifiers were built into the TCR beta cDNA libraries. It was from roughly 1 to 10 million T cells that about half a million cDNA molecules came. MiXCR was run by TCRdb on the PCR reads, yielding one entry per CDR3 protein. The sample includes almost 700,000 distinct CDR3 sequences, more than 50% of them seen just once. The chain uses TRBV12-3 or TRBV12-4 and TRBJ1-2, with D hard to call. The TCR was taken from a girl aged 2 to 9 with multiple sclerosis. Sequencing used blood. As DNA, the CDR3 is TGTGCCAGCAGTTTTAGATCTTATAACTATGGCTACACCTTC. Amino acid sequence: CASSFRSYNYGYTF.